The 8 T cell receptor beta chains listed next were all sequenced from one sample in a study of CD8 T cells in Susac syndrome. RNA in amounts of roughly 0.5 to 1 ug was reverse transcribed with random hexamers. TCRdb redid the calling of the immunoSEQ multiplex PCR reads with MiXCR, one entry per CDR3 protein. The sample yields 70,000 or so distinct CDR3 sequences, around 96% seen once. Specimen: CD8+ T cells from PBMCs. These receptors were obtained from a human donor with multiple sclerosis.

This chain uses TRBV12-5 with TRBJ1-2, with 7 bases aligning to TRBD1. CDR1 is LGHNT and CDR2 is FRNRAP in the germline V gene. The V segment lost 2 bases and the J segment 2 bases; nucleotides outside the gene matches: 8. This CDR3 is 16 amino acids long. This chain's CDR3 is CASGLTGQEANYGYTF. The CDR3 nucleotides read TGTGCTAGTGGTTTGACCGGACAGGAGGCCAACTATGGCTACACCTTC.

The chain recombines TRBV23-1 with TRBJ1-1; the D is unclear. TRBV23-1 is labeled an ORF, and its function is uncertain. The CDR3 extends over 12 amino acids. V lost 4 bases to trimming and J lost 11 bases, with 14 bases between them. Here the CDR3 DNA reads TGCGCCAGCAGTCCCGAATGGGTACGGGCTTTCTTT. This translates into CASSPEWVRAFF.

The chain carries TRBV16 and TRBJ2-1, with 10 bases lining up with TRBD1. The CDR3 loop spans 14 amino acids. Per germline, CDR1 KGHSY and CDR2 FQNENV. The V segment lost 2 bases and the J segment 9 bases; nucleotides outside the gene matches: 4. Here the CDR3 DNA reads TGTGCCAGCAGCCAAGACAGGGGGCTCAGTGAGCAGTTCTTC. Translation: CASSQDRGLSEQFF.

The chain employs TRBV7-8 and TRBJ1-1; 10 bases match TRBD1. The CDR3 covers 15 residues. Trimming removed 5 bases from V and 8 bases from J; junction bases left unmatched: 11. The germline gives CDR1 SGHVS, CDR2 FQNEAQ. CDR3 nucleotide sequence: TGTGCCAGCAGCGCCCACGACAGGGGGCTAGGGGAAGCTTTCTTT. It yields the protein CASSAHDRGLGEAFF.

This chain joins TRBV7-9 and TRBJ2-7; the match to TRBD1 covers 10 bases. The germline V gene encodes CDR1 SEHNR and CDR2 FQNEAQ (reference sequence). V was pared by 4 bases and J by 3 bases, with 6 bases of the junction left unmatched. This CDR3 is built from 15 residues. The CDR3: CASSSTGQGNYEQYF. In DNA, the CDR3 is TGTGCCAGCAGCTCAACGGGACAGGGGAACTACGAGCAGTACTTC.

This CDR3 reads CASSSRGSGLTDTQYF. The CDR3 nucleotides read TGTGCCAGCAGCTCCCGAGGTAGCGGGCTCACAGATACGCAGTATTTT. The rearrangement links TRBV6-1 to TRBJ2-3; 7 bases are shared with TRBD2. This CDR3 region has 16 residues. The V and J ends lost 6 bases and 2 bases, in that order; junction bases with no gene match: 11. From germline, CDR1 is MNHNS and CDR2 SASEGT.

In nucleotides, the CDR3 is TGTGCCAGCAGTTTCCGAGCGGGCGCCTCCGAGCAGTACTTC. The encoded protein is CASSFRAGASEQYF. J is TRBJ2-7 and V is TRBV27; possible D gene TRBD2, 6 bases. This CDR3 has 14 residues. V was clipped by 3 bases and J by 6 bases, with 15 bases between them. Per the germline V gene, CDR1 is MNHEY and CDR2 is SMNVEV (reference sequence).

The rearrangement uses TRBV4-3 and TRBJ2-7, with a tentative D call TRBD1 (5 bases). Germline V gene data show CDR1 as LGHNA and CDR2 as YSLEER. The ends were cut back, 2 bases at V and 3 bases at J, with 11 bases in the middle. This CDR3 comprises 14 residues. CDR3 nucleotides: TGCGCCAGCAGCCAAAGGCGGCAGGGCTACGAGCAGTACTTC. This translates into CASSQRRQGYEQYF.